The 13 T cell receptor beta chains below come from one sample, sequenced in a study of radiation and T cells in renal cell carcinoma. Sequenced by immunoSEQ multiplex PCR; TCRdb stores in-frame clones only, minus some. The sample has fewer than 8,500 clones; 65% are singletons. Documented treatment: treatment-naive control, cytoreductive nephrectomy. The input for sequencing was tumor tissue, taken from a patient whose treatment was nephrectomy without radiotherapy. The receptors shown here come from a woman in her 70s with renal cell carcinoma.

The rearrangement uses TRBV25-1 and TRBJ1-2; D unresolved. Germline values: CDR1 MGHDK, CDR2 SYGVNS. This CDR3 spans 15 amino acids. Deletions cut 2 bases from V and 0 bases from J, with 10 bases between. This chain's CDR3 is CASSETTTSNYGYTF. In DNA form, the CDR3 reads TGTGCCAGCAGTGAAACCACAACTTCTAACTATGGCTACACCTTC.

This clone has just one count. The V and J genes are TRBV11-2 and TRBJ2-1, with a weak D call TRBD1 (5 bases). Germline V gene lookup returns CDR1 SGHAT and CDR2 FQNNGV. The CDR3 extends over 13 amino acids. V was shortened by 2 bases and J by 4 bases, with 6 bases between the two germline ends. This CDR3 reads CASSLQGYNEQFF. CDR3 bases: TGTGCCAGCAGCTTACAGGGTTACAATGAGCAGTTCTTC. Supplemented by reference TRBV11-2 and TRBJ2-1, the full variable domain reads EAGVAQSPRYKIIEKRQSVAFWCNPISGHATLYWYQQILGQGPKLLIQFQNNGVVDDSQLPKDRFSAERLKGVDSTLKIQPAKLEDSAVYLCASSLQGYNEQFFGPGTRLTVL.

The chain carries TRBV2 and TRBJ1-6, with 8 bases matching TRBD1. Losses at the gene ends were 11 bases for V and 7 bases for J; bases not matched to a gene: 7. The CDR3 runs 13 residues. Germline loops: CDR1 SNHLY, CDR2 FYNNEI. The CDR3 sequence: CACRDRTNSPLHF. The CDR3 bases are TGTGCCTGCCGGGACAGGACCAATTCACCCCTCCACTTT.

This chain connects TRBV6-1 to TRBJ1-2; 9 positions agree with TRBD1. Germline V gene lookup returns CDR1 MNHNS and CDR2 SASEGT. This CDR3 is 14 amino acids long. J gave up 5 bases and V 5 bases, and 6 bases lay outside the gene matches. CDR3 nucleotides: TGTGCCAGCAGTCAGGACAGGGGAGGGTATGGCTACACCTTC. Translation gives CASSQDRGGYGYTF.

The chain joins TRBV13 to TRBJ2-3; the match to TRBD1 covers 9 bases. The length of the CDR3 is 14 residues. Trimming at V came to 2 bases and at J to 7 bases, leaving 4 bases not matched to a gene. CDR1 is PRHDT and CDR2 is FYEKMQ in the germline V gene (reference sequence). CDR3 sequence reads: CASSLTGGGNTQYF. CDR3 sequence (DNA): TGTGCCAGCAGCTTAACAGGGGGCGGCAATACGCAGTATTTT.

This clone occurred once. The chain has TRBV9 and TRBJ2-1; maybe TRBD1 (5 bases). V was shortened by 3 bases and J by 6 bases, with 10 bases between the two germline ends. From germline, CDR1 is SGDLS and CDR2 YYNGEE. This CDR3 spans 13 amino acids. The CDR3 DNA reads TGTGCCAGCAGCGGGTTTAGGGGCAATGAGCAGTTCTTC. Its protein is CASSGFRGNEQFF.

The chain combines TRBV6-5 with TRBJ1-4, with D perhaps matching TRBD1 (6 bases). This CDR3 contains 15 residues. Trimming stripped 6 bases from V and 4 bases from J, with 15 bases between. Per the germline V gene, CDR1 is MNHEY and CDR2 is SVGAGI. The CDR3 DNA is TGTGCCAGCAGAAAGGCAGGGGTCGGTAATGAAAAACTGTTTTTT. It codes for CASRKAGVGNEKLFF.

J is TRBJ2-5 and V is TRBV5-6; possible D gene TRBD1, 5 bases. Germline V gives CDR1 SGHDT, CDR2 YYEEEE. V was cut by 5 bases and J by 5 bases, with 10 bases left in between. The length of the CDR3 is 12 residues. DNA for the CDR3: TGTGCCAGCAGACTGAAGGGGGAGACCCAGTACTTC. Amino acids: CASRLKGETQYF.

The J gene is TRBJ2-1, the V gene TRBV19, with D possibly called TRBD1 or TRBD2 (7 bases each). CDR1 and CDR2 (germline): LNHDA, SQIVND (reference sequence). The V end lost 7 bases, the J end lost 14 bases, and 18 bases lay between the germline ends. The length of the CDR3 is 12 residues. The DNA of the CDR3 is TGTGCCAGTACCTCAGGGGGAGGGGGCAAGTTCTTC. Encoded protein: CASTSGGGGKFF.

The rearrangement uses TRBV15 and TRBJ1-2; 7 positions agree with TRBD1. The CDR3 length is 13 residues. The trim removed 5 bases at V and 7 bases at J, leaving 7 bases unmatched. Germline V gene sequence: CDR1 LNHNV, CDR2 YYDKDF (reference sequence). The CDR3 nucleotides read TGTGCCACCAGCCAGGACAGGCGGGCTGGCTACACCTTC. Protein: CATSQDRRAGYTF.

This chain connects TRBV2 to TRBJ2-3; 8 bases line up with TRBD2. Germline CDR1 and CDR2: SNHLY and FYNNEI. V trimming: 2 bases; J trimming: 5 bases; junction bases outside the gene matches: 9. This CDR3 is built from 16 residues. CDR3 in amino acids: CASSESSGGYGDTQYF. The CDR3 bases are TGTGCCAGCAGTGAATCTTCGGGGGGGTATGGAGATACGCAGTATTTT.

This clone showed up just a few times. This sequence joins TRBV2 and TRBJ2-7, with 8 bases aligning to TRBD2. V was pared by 8 bases and J by 7 bases, with 10 bases of the junction left unmatched. This CDR3 comprises 13 residues. CDR1 and CDR2 from the germline V gene are SNHLY and FYNNEI. The CDR3 sequence: CASLRGRKEEQYF. DNA for the CDR3: TGTGCCAGCCTCCGCGGGAGGAAGGAGGAGCAGTACTTC.

The rearrangement links TRBV29-1 to TRBJ1-1; D is unclear. The V gene's germline CDR1 is SQVTM and CDR2 ANQGSEA. V was cut by 4 bases and J by 4 bases, with 13 bases left in between. The CDR3 sequence is 13 residues long. The CDR3 DNA is TGCAGCGTTGTTGTCGGGCGGCCCACTGAAGCTTTCTTT. This gives the protein CSVVVGRPTEAFF.